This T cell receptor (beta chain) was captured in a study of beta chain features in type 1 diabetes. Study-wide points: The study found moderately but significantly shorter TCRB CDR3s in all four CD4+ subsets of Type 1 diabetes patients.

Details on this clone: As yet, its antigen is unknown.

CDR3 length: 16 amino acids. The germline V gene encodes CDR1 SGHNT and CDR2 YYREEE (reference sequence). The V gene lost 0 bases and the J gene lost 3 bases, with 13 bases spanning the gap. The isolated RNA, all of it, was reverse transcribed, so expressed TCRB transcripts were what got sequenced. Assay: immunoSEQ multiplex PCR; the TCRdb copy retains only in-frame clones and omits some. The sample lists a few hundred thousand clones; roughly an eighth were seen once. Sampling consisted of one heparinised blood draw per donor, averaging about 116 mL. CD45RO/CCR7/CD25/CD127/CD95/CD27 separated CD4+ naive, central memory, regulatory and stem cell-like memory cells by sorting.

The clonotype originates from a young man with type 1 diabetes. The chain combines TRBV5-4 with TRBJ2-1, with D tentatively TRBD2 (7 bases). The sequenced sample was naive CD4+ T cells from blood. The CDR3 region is CASSLVTGGLYNEQFF. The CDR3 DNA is TGTGCCAGCAGCTTGGTTACGGGGGGCCTCTACAATGAGCAGTTCTTC.